Here is one T cell receptor (beta chain) with its context. Antigen specificity is unknown. This sample was included in a study of OX40 agonist ivuxolimab in advanced cancers. At the level of the study: Ivuxolimab, an agonistic anti-OX40 (CD134) antibody, was given to patients. Cohort: approximately 83% men, mean age approximately 60, aged about 20 to 79.

Regarding the study as a whole: A proportion of nonresponders additionally exhibited low normalized T-cell clonal expansion.

Trimming took off 5 bases at V and 3 bases at J, with 20 bases between the two ends. This CDR3 comprises 16 residues. Germline V CDR1 and CDR2: MDHEN, SYDVKM. Sequencing used immunoSEQ multiplex PCR; TCRdb keeps in-frame clones, though not all of them. The sample has 100,000 to 110,000 clones, around 93% seen once. This TCR derives from an adult with an advanced solid tumor such as melanoma, head and neck, liver or kidney cancer. This specimen was CD4+ or CD8+ T cells sorted from blood, taken in a trial of the OX40 agonist ivuxolimab. The chain couples TRBV28 to TRBJ2-7, with D uncertain. CDR3 in amino acids: CASSSPGQRIFYEQYF. For the CDR3, the DNA is TGTGCCAGCAGTAGTCCCGGGCAGAGAATCTTCTACGAGCAGTACTTC. Combining the CDR3 with reference TRBV28 and TRBJ2-7 gives the whole variable domain DVKVTQSSRYLVKRTGEKVFLECVQDMDHENMFWYRQDPGLGLRLIYFSYDVKMKEKGDIPEGYSVSREKKERFSLILESASTNQTSMYLCASSSPGQRIFYEQYFGPGTRLTVT.